The present entry profiles one TCR beta chain with its context. The data were obtained in a study of blood T cell repertoires in COVID-19. The data were produced by immunoSEQ multiplex PCR, yet TCRdb's version contains in-frame clones alone and is incomplete. The repertoire holds a few hundred thousand clones, with about four fifths as singletons. Germline assignment: CDR1 LNHDA and CDR2 SQIVND (reference sequence). The junction had 13 bases not matched to a gene; V was cut back by 2 bases and J by 1 base. This CDR3 is 20 amino acids long. The clonotype was recovered from a woman between 18 and 30 years old with acute or convalescent COVID-19. This chain uses TRBV19 with TRBJ2-1; 11 bases are a match to TRBD2. The material sequenced was peripheral blood. The CDR3 here is CASSIIPTSGIWGSYNEQFF. The DNA for the CDR3 is TGTGCCAGTAGTATAATCCCGACTAGCGGGATATGGGGTTCCTACAATGAGCAGTTCTTC.